This TCR beta chain was profiled in a study of T cells in women clearing cervical HPV infection. Measured with immunoSEQ multiplex PCR; TCRdb has only the in-frame clones, and not every one. This sample carries under 50,000 clones, with 6.4% going to the ten biggest clones. This CDR3 is 15 amino acids long. In germline, CDR1 is SNHLY, CDR2 FYNNEI. V was cut by 2 bases and J by 0 bases, with 8 bases left in between. In regard to this clone: The DNA ends 3 residues before the CDR3 does, and the rest of the CDR3 is filled in from the germline J gene.

The material sequenced was blood buffy coat. The receptor comes from a woman aged 18 to 75 with a cervical HPV16 infection that either progressed to CIN3+ or cleared (not recorded which). The V and J genes are TRBV2 and TRBJ1-3; perhaps TRBD1 as D (6 bases). The DNA read from the CDR3 is TGTGCCAGCAGTGAAAGGACAGACTCTGGAAACACC. This gives the protein CASSERTDSGNT. The full CDR3 protein reads CASSERTDSGNTIYF.